The 3 T cell receptor beta chains given below trace back to one sample, sequenced in a study of blood T cells in healthy people across ages. Sample-barcoded 5' priming and a J-beta primer mix drove a second PCR of about 6 to 12 cycles. Via MiXCR, TCRdb re-called the 5' RACE reads, giving one row per CDR3 protein. This sample yields roughly 1,500,000 distinct CDR3 sequences, of which around 42% are seen a single time; 7.9% belongs to the top ten. The sample taken for sequencing was blood. Source of these receptors: a woman aged 18 to 35 in good health.

The chain has TRBV9 and TRBJ2-3; no clear D gene. V was pared by 4 bases and J by 8 bases, with 20 bases between. CDR1 and CDR2 from the germline V gene are SGDLS and YYNGEE. The CDR3 sequence is 15 residues long. The CDR3 is CASSPGVASAGTQYF. The CDR3 nucleotides are TGTGCCAGCAGCCCAGGAGTAGCAAGCGCAGGTACGCAGTATTTT.

Only a few counts were recorded for this clonotype. This chain links TRBV20-1 with TRBJ1-4; perhaps TRBD1 as D (6 bases). The germline V and J ends were trimmed by 0 bases and 5 bases, with 22 bases remaining between them. CDR3 length: 18 amino acids. Germline CDR1 reads DFQATT; CDR2 reads SNEGSKA (reference sequence). The CDR3 nucleotides are TGCAGTGCTAGAGATCTGGGGGGCCCACAGGCCTGGAATGAAAAACTGTTTTTT. This codes for CSARDLGGPQAWNEKLFF.

For this clonotype: The junction differs from germline at one of its ends, possibly a read error. The chain is built from TRBV29-1 and TRBJ2-1; tentatively, D is TRBD1 (6 bases). The CDR3 is made up of 15 amino acids. Germline values: CDR1 SQVTM, CDR2 ANQGSEA. CDR3 loop: CSVVFTDSAYNEQLF. In DNA, the CDR3 is TGCAGCGTTGTGTTTACGGACAGCGCCTACAATGAGCAGTTGTTC.